The next 10 T cell receptor beta chains were all read from a single sample in a study of human T cells and chemical hapten exposure. TCRdb reprocessed the RACE reads via MiXCR and lists one record per CDR3 protein. The sample holds tens of thousands of distinct CDR3 sequences, approximately 9.3% seen once. Documented time point: patch test 1, 2 weeks after DPC sensitization. Treatment: therapeutic diphenylcyclopropenone sensitization with weekly scalp DPC. The starting material was whole blood, obtained in connection with sensitization to the hapten diphenylcyclopropenone (DPC). These receptors came from a middle-aged woman with alopecia areata. Some clones in this sample may be carry-over from other donors' samples.

This clonotype was seen a handful of times. DNA for the CDR3: TGCAGCGTTATCCTAGGAACCGGGGAGCTGTTTTTT. This translates into CSVILGTGELFF. The genes are TRBV29-1 and TRBJ2-2, with D unclear. The CDR3 is 12 amino acids. The V end lost 5 bases, the J end lost 5 bases, and 9 bases lay between the germline ends. Germline assignment: CDR1 SQVTM and CDR2 ANQGSEA.

This clonotype was detected a few times. The V call is TRBV30, the J call TRBJ2-3, with D perhaps matching TRBD2 (5 bases). Trimming left V 2 bases short and J 4 bases short, with 19 bases between. The CDR3 extends over 16 amino acids. The germline CDR1 and CDR2 sequences are GTSNPN and SVGIG (reference sequence). CDR3 DNA: TGTGCCTGGAGTTTTGTGCAGGCCGGCGGGCCAGATACGCAGTATTTT. It encodes CAWSFVQAGGPDTQYF.

CDR3 in DNA: TGTGCCAGCAGCAGTTGGGTACAGGGGGCGTCTGAAGCTTTCTTT. Its translation is CASSSWVQGASEAFF. The chain employs TRBV21-1 and TRBJ1-1; the table gives TRBD1 as D, unverified against the DNA. TRBV21-1 is given as a pseudogene. This CDR3 is 15 amino acids long.

The chain joins TRBV6-2 or TRBV6-3 to TRBJ1-2; 8 nucleotides align to TRBD1. V lost 2 bases and J lost 4; bases outside the gene matches: 3. Germline CDR1 reads MNHEY; CDR2 reads SVGEGT. The CDR3 extends over 14 amino acids. The CDR3 nucleotides read TGTGCCAGCAGTTACCACGGGACAGGCTATGGCTACACCTTC. Its protein product is CASSYHGTGYGYTF.

This clonotype was counted ten times or more. J is TRBJ2-3 and V is TRBV5-1, with D maybe TRBD1 (5 bases). V was trimmed by 0 bases and J by 6 bases, leaving 20 bases between them. The germline gives CDR1 SGHRS, CDR2 YFSETQ. The CDR3 consists of 17 residues. The CDR3 DNA sequence: TGCGCCAGCAGCTTGGGGCAGGGCCCGCGCAAGGTGGATACGCAGTATTTT. This codes for CASSLGQGPRKVDTQYF. Full variable domain (missing parts from reference TRBV5-1 and TRBJ2-3): KAGVTQTPRYLIKTRGQQVTLSCSPISGHRSVSWYQQTPGQGLQFLFEYFSETQRNKGNFPGRFSGRQFSNSRSEMNVSTLELGDSALYLCASSLGQGPRKVDTQYFGPGTRLTVL.

In its sample, this clonotype was seen many times. The chain joins TRBV7-6 to TRBJ1-4, with D perhaps TRBD1 (5 bases). This CDR3 contains 14 residues. The V gene lost 4 bases and the J gene lost 6 bases, with 12 bases spanning the gap. Germline CDR1 SGHVS, CDR2 FNYEAQ. CDR3: CASSSGLAHEKLFF. The CDR3 region has the DNA TGTGCCAGCAGCTCAGGGTTAGCTCATGAAAAACTGTTTTTT.

J is TRBJ1-3 and V is TRBV20-1; D is unclear. Trimming took 3 bases from V and 0 from J, leaving 12 bases between them. Germline lookup yields CDR1 DFQATT and CDR2 SNEGSKA (reference sequence). This CDR3 spans 15 amino acids. The CDR3 DNA reads as TGCAGTGCTAGCCTGACCCAGAGCTCTGGAAACACCATATATTTT. The encoded protein is CSASLTQSSGNTIYF.

The rearrangement uses TRBV5-1 and TRBJ1-1; D is uncertain. V was trimmed by 4 bases and J by 3 bases, leaving 10 bases between them. The CDR3 sequence is 13 residues long. The germline V gene encodes CDR1 SGHRS and CDR2 YFSETQ. The CDR3 is CASSREVHTEAFF. The CDR3 DNA follows: TGCGCCAGCAGCCGGGAGGTCCACACTGAAGCTTTCTTT.

This clonotype was seen at least ten times. The chain employs TRBV20-1 and TRBJ1-5, with D perhaps matching TRBD1 (5 bases). V was trimmed by 2 bases and J by 1 base, leaving 6 bases between them. This CDR3 has 13 residues. Germline CDR1 and CDR2: DFQATT and SNEGSKA (reference sequence). CDR3 protein: CSARRGSNQPQHF. The CDR3 DNA sequence: TGCAGTGCTAGACGGGGCAGCAATCAGCCCCAGCATTTT.

This clonotype was picked up a small number of times. This sequence joins TRBV30 and TRBJ2-7, with a weak D call TRBD2 (6 bases). The CDR3 has 11 amino acids. Germline CDR1 is GTSNPN and CDR2 is SVGIG (reference sequence). V lost 8 bases to trimming and J lost 3 bases, with 11 bases between them. CDR3 sequence (DNA): TGTGCCGGCCAGGACTACTACGAGCAGTACTTC. Amino acids: CAGQDYYEQYF.